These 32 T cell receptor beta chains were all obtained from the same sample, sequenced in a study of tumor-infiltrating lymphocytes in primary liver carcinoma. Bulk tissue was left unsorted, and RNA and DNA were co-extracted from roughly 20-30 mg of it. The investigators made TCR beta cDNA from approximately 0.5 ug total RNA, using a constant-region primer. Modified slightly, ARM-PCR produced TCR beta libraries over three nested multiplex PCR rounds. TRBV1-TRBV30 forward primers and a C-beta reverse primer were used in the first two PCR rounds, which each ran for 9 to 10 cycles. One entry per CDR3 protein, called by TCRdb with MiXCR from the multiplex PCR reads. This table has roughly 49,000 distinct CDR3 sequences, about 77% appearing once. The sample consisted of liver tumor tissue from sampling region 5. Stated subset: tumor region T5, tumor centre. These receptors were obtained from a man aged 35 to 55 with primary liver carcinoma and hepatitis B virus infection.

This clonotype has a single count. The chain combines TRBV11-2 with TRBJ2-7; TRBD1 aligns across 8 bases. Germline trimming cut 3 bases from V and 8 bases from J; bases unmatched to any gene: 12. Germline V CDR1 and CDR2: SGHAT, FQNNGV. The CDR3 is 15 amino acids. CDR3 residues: CASSFVAGGQYKQYF. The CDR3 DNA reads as TGTGCCAGCAGCTTTGTGGCAGGGGGCCAGTACAAGCAGTACTTC.

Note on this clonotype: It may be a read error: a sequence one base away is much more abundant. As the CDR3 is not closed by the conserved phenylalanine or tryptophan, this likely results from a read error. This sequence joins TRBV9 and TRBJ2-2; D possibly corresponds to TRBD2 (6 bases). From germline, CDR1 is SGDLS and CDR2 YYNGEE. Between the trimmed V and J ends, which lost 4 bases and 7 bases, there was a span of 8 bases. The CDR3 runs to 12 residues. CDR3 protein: CASSRGGGELFS. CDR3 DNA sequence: TGTGCCAGCAGCAGGGGAGGCGGGGAGCTGTTTTCT.

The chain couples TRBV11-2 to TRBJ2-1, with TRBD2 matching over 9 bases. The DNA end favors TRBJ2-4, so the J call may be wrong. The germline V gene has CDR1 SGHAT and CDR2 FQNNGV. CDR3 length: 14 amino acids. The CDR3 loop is CASSTSGFYYDQYF. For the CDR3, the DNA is TGTGCCAGCAGTACTAGCGGGTTCTACTATGATCAGTACTTC.

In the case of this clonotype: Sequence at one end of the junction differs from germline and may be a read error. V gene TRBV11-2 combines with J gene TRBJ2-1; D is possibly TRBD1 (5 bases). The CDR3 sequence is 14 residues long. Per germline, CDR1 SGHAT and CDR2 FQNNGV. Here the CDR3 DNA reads TGTGCCAGCAGCCTAGGGGTAGTGAACTATGGGCAGTTATTC. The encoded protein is CASSLGVVNYGQLF.

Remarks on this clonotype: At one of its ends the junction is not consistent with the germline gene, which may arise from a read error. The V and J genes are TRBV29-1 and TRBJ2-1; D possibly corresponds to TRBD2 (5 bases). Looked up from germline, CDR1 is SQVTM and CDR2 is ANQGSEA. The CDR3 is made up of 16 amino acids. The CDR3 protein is CNVGYRAASAYIEQFF. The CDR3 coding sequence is TGCAACGTTGGGTACAGAGCGGCATCCGCATACATTGAGCAGTTCTTC.

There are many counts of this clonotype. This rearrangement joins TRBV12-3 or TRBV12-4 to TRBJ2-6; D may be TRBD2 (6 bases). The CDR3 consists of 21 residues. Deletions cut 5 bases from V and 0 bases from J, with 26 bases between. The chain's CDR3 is CASSRTRLVPGRASGANVLTF. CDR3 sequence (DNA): TGTGCCAGCAGTCGGACCCGACTAGTCCCCGGTCGGGCCTCTGGGGCCAACGTCCTGACTTTC.

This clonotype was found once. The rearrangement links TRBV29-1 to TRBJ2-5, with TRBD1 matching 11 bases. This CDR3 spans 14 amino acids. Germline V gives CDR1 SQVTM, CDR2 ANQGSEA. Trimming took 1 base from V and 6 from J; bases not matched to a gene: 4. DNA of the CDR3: TGCAGCGTTGAAGCGGACAGGGGGCGACAGACCCAGTACTTC. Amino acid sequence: CSVEADRGRQTQYF.

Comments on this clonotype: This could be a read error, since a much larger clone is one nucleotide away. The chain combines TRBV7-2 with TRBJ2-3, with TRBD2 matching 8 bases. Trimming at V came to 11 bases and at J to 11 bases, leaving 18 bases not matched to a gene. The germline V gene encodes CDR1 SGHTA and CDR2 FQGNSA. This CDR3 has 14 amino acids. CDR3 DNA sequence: TGTACCTCAAGGGGCGGGAGGCAACCCGGGGGGCAGTATTTT. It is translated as CTSRGGRQPGGQYF.

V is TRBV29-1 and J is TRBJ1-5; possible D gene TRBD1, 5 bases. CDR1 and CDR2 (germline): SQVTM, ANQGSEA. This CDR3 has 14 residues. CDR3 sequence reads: CTATEGQTGQPQHF. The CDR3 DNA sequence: TGCACCGCCACTGAAGGACAAACCGGTCAGCCCCAGCATTTT.

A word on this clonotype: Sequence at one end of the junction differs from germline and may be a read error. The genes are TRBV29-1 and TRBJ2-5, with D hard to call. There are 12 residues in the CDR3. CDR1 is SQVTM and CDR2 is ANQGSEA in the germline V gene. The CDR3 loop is CSVPLGVKTQYF. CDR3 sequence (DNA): TGCAGCGTTCCGCTGGGCGTGAAGACTCAGTACTTC.

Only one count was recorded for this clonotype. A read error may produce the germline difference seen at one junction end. Here the CDR3 DNA reads TGTGCCAGCAGTCAATCGAGGGCAGCGGGCGAAGAGACCCAGTATTTC. This encodes CASSQSRAAGEETQYF. V and J are TRBV6-2 or TRBV6-3 and TRBJ2-5; D is possibly TRBD2 (6 bases). The CDR3 loop spans 16 amino acids. Germline V gene data show CDR1 as MNHEY and CDR2 as SVGEGT.

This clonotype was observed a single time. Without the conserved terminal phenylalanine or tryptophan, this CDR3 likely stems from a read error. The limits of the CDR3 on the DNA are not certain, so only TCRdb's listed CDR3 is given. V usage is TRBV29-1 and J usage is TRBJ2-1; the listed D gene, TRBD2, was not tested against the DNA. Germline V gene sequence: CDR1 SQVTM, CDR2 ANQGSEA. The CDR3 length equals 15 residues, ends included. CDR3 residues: CSVETGTSEYNEKFL.

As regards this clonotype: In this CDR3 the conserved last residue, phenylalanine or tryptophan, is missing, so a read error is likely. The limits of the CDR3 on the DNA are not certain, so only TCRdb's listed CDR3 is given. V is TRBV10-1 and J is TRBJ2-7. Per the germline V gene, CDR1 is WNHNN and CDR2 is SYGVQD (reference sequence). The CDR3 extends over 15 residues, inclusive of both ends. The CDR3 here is CASSELRGSPYEHYY.

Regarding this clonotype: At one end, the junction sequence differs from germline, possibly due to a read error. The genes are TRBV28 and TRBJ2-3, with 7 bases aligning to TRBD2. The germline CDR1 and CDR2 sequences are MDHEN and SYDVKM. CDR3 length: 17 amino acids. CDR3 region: CVSRGRLREGSTDTQYF. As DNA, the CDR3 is TGTGTCAGCCGTGGACGTTTGAGGGAGGGGAGCACAGATACGCAGTATTTT.

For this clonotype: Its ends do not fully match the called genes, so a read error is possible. This CDR3 is CASRLTGEETHYF. The DNA of the CDR3 is TGTGCCAGCAGACTGACGGGGGAAGAGACCCATTACTTC. The V call is TRBV12-3 or TRBV12-4, the J call TRBJ2-5; a possible D gene is TRBD2 (6 bases). This CDR3 is built from 13 residues.

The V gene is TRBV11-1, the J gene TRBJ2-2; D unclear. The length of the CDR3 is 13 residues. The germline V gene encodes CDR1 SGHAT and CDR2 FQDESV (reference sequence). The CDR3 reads CASRFWDTGELFF. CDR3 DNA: TGTGCTAGTAGATTTTGGGACACCGGGGAGCTGTTTTTT.

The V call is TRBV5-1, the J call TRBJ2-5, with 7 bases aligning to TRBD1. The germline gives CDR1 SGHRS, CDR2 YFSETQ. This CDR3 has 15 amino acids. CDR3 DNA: TGCGCGGGCAGCCACGACAGGGTTGGCCAAGAGACCCAGTACTTC. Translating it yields CAGSHDRVGQETQYF.

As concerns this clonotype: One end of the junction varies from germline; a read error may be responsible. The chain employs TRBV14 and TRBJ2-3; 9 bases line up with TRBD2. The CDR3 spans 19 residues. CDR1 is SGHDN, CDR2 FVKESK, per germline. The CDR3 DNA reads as TGTGTCAGCAGCCAAGACCGGACTAGCGAGGATGTTAGCACAGATACGCAGTGTTTT. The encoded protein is CVSSQDRTSEDVSTDTQCF. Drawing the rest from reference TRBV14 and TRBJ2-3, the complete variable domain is EAGVTQFPSHSVIEKGQTVTLRCDPISGHDNLYWYRRVMGKEIKFLLHFVKESKQDESGMPNNRFLAERTGGTYSTLKVQPAELEDSGVYFCVSSQDRTSEDVSTDTQCFGPGTRLTVL.

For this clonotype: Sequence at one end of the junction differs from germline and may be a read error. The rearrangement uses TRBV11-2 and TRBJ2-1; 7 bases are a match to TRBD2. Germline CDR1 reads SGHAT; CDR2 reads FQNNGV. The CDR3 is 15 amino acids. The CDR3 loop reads CASSFSGPLGNERFF. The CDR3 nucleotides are TGTGCCAGCAGCTTTAGCGGGCCACTTGGCAATGAGCGGTTCTTC.

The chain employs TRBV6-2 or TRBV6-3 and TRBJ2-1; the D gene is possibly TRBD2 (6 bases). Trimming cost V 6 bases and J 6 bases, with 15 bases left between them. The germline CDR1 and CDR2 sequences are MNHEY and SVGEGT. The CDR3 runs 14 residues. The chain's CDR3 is CASSSDQTSNEQFF. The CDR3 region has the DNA TGTGCCAGCAGCTCCGACCAGACTAGCAATGAGCAGTTCTTC.

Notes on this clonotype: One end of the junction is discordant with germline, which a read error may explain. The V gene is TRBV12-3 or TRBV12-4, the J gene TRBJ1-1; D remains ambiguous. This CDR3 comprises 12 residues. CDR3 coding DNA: TGTGACAGCAGCCCGATTGACACTGAAGCTTTCTTT. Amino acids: CDSSPIDTEAFF.

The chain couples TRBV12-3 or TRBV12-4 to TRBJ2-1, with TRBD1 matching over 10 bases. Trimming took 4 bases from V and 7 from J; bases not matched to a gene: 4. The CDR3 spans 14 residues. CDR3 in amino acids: CASSSGQGQNEQFF. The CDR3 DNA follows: TGTGCCAGCAGTTCGGGACAGGGGCAGAATGAGCAGTTCTTC.

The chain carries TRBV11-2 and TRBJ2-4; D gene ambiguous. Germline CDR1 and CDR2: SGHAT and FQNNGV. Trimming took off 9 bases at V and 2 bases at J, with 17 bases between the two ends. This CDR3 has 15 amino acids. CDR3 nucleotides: TGTGCCAGTACCACTCCGGCGGTAACCAAAAACATTCAGTACTTC. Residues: CASTTPAVTKNIQYF. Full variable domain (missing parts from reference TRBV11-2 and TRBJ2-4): EAGVAQSPRYKIIEKRQSVAFWCNPISGHATLYWYQQILGQGPKLLIQFQNNGVVDDSQLPKDRFSAERLKGVDSTLKIQPAKLEDSAVYLCASTTPAVTKNIQYFGAGTRLSVL.

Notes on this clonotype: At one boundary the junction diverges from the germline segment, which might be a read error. CDR3 coding DNA: TGCAACGTTGGACTAGCGGGAGGGTTCTACGGTGAGCAGTTCTTC. This encodes CNVGLAGGFYGEQFF. V is TRBV29-1 and J is TRBJ2-1, with 15 bases identical to TRBD2. Germline loops: CDR1 SQVTM, CDR2 ANQGSEA. The CDR3 has 15 residues.

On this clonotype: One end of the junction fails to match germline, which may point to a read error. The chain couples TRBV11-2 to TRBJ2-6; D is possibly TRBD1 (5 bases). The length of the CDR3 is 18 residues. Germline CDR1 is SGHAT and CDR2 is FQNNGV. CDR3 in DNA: TGTGCCAACAGCAGCTGTGTACCAAATCTCTCTGGGGCCAACGTCCTGAGTTTC. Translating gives CANSSCVPNLSGANVLSF.

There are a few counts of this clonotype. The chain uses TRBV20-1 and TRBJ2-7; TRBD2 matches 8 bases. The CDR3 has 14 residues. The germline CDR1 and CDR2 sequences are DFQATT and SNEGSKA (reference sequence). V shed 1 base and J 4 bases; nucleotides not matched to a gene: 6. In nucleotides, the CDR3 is TGCAGTGCTAGAGCGGGGAGCGGGAGTTACGAGCAGTACTTC. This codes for CSARAGSGSYEQYF.

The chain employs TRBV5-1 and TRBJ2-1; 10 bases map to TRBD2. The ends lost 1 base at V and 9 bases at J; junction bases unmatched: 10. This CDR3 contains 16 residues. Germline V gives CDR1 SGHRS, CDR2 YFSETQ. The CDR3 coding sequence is TGCGCCAGCAGCTTGACTTTAGCGGGAGGCAGCAGTGAGCAGTTCTTC. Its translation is CASSLTLAGGSSEQFF.

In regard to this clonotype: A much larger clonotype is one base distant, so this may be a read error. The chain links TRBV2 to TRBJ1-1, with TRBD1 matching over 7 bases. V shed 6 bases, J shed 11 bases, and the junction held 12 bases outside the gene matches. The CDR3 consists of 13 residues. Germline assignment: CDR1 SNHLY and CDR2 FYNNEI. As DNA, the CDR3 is TGTGCCAGCAGCCAGGGGCAGGGGGTGGAGGCTTTCTTT. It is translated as CASSQGQGVEAFF.

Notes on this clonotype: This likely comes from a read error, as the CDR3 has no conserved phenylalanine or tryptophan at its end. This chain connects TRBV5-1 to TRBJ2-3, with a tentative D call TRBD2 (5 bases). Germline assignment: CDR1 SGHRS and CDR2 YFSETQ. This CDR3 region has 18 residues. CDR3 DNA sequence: TGCGCCAGTAGCTTTGGACTCCGACTGGAAACCCTAACAGATACGCAGTATTCT. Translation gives CASSFGLRLETLTDTQYS.

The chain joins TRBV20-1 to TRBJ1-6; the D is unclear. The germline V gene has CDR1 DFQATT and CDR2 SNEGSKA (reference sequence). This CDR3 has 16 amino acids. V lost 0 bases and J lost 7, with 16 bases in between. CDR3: CSARDQGRTGNSPLHF. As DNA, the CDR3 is TGCAGTGCTAGAGATCAAGGCCGTACGGGAAATTCACCCCTCCACTTT.

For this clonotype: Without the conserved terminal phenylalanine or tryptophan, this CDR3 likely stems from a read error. CDR3 protein: CASNQGVSYEQYS. The CDR3, as DNA: TGCGCCAGCAACCAAGGAGTTTCCTACGAGCAGTACTCC. This sequence joins TRBV4-3 and TRBJ2-7, with D unclear. This CDR3 has 13 residues. Germline V gives CDR1 LGHNA, CDR2 YSLEER.

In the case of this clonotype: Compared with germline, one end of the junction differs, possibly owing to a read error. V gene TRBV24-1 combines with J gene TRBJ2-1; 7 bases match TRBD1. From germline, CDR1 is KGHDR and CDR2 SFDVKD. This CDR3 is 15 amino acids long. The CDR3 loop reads CATSDSGTVNNELFF. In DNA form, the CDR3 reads TGTGCCACCAGTGACTCGGGGACAGTGAATAATGAGCTGTTCTTC.